The 27 T cell receptor beta chains presented below share a single source sample, sequenced in a study of T-cell reconstitution after alpha-beta-depleted transplantation in children. The TCRbeta library incorporated unique molecular identifiers. TCRdb ran MiXCR on the PCR reads and lists one entry per CDR3 protein. The table includes more than 200,000 distinct CDR3 sequences, around 8.4% detected once. Here the sequenced sample was PBMCs, mostly from graft donor cells, taken 360 days after TCRalphabeta/CD19-depleted stem cell transplant. These receptors were obtained from a male patient under 10 years old who had a stem cell transplant for acute myeloid leukemia, so the T cells may come from the graft donor.

J is TRBJ2-7 and V is TRBV5-1; 7 bases agree with TRBD1. Germline V lookup: CDR1 SGHRS, CDR2 YFSETQ. This CDR3 has 14 residues. With 3 bases clipped from V and 2 bases from J, the junction kept 5 bases outside the gene matches. The CDR3 nucleotides read TGCGCCAGCAGCTCCGGGACAGCCGCCTACGAGCAGTACTTC. Its translation is CASSSGTAAYEQYF.

The chain links TRBV10-3 to TRBJ2-3; TRBD2 matches at 7 bases. CDR1 is ENHRY, CDR2 SYGVKD, per germline. The junction had 14 bases not matched to a gene; V was cut back by 3 bases and J by 2 bases. The CDR3 is made up of 18 amino acids. CDR3 protein: CAISDALGQRGDTDTQYF. CDR3 coding DNA: TGTGCCATCAGTGACGCCTTGGGGCAGCGGGGAGACACAGATACGCAGTATTTT.

The chain recombines TRBV12-3 or TRBV12-4 with TRBJ2-3; D remains ambiguous. The CDR3 is 12 residues long. V was clipped by 3 bases and J by 7 bases, with 8 bases between them. The CDR3 bases are TGTGCCAGCAGTTTTCTCGTCCATACGCAGTATTTT. Translating gives CASSFLVHTQYF.

This clonotype has at least ten counts. The V gene is TRBV9, the J gene TRBJ2-2; 10 bases map to TRBD2. The germline gives CDR1 SGDLS, CDR2 YYNGEE. This CDR3 spans 22 amino acids. The ends lost 0 bases at V and 4 bases at J; junction bases unmatched: 21. The CDR3, as DNA: TGTGCCAGCAGCGTAGAGTCAGCAGTACTACATCCGGGACTAGCGCTCACCGGGGAGCTGTTTTTT. Amino acids: CASSVESAVLHPGLALTGELFF.

This clonotype has just a few counts. The J gene is TRBJ1-1, the V gene TRBV2; 10 positions agree with TRBD1. CDR1 and CDR2 (germline): SNHLY, FYNNEI. The CDR3 totals 12 residues. Trimming removed 6 bases from V and 6 bases from J; junction bases left unmatched: 1. In DNA form, the CDR3 reads TGTGCCAGCAGCGACAGGGGGCCTGAAGCTTTCTTT. Translated: CASSDRGPEAFF.

This clonotype came up many times. The V gene is TRBV20-1, the J gene TRBJ2-5; 8 nucleotides agree with TRBD2. CDR1 is DFQATT and CDR2 is SNEGSKA in the germline V gene (reference sequence). The CDR3 loop spans 15 amino acids. With V trimmed by 2 bases and J by 5 bases, 10 bases remained unmatched. For the CDR3, the DNA is TGCAGTGCTAGAAGGCGGGGGGCGCGGAGGGAGACCCAGTACTTC. This sequence encodes CSARRRGARRETQYF.

This clonotype was recorded a few times. CDR3: CASSRTLAVYNEQFF. In DNA form, the CDR3 reads TGTGCCAGCAGTCGGACACTAGCGGTTTACAATGAGCAGTTCTTC. The chain employs TRBV28 and TRBJ2-1; 8 bases align to TRBD2. Germline V CDR1 and CDR2: MDHEN, SYDVKM. This CDR3 is 15 amino acids long. V shed 5 bases, J shed 4 bases, and the junction held 7 bases outside the gene matches.

This clonotype was counted a few times. The V call is TRBV7-8, the J call TRBJ2-7; 14 bases agree with TRBD2. Germline lookup yields CDR1 SGHVS and CDR2 FQNEAQ. V lost 1 base and J lost 1; bases outside the gene matches: 9. This CDR3 has 19 amino acids. CDR3 sequence reads: CASSLVYSGTSGSSYEQYF. CDR3 in DNA: TGTGCCAGCAGCTTAGTATACTCTGGGACTAGCGGGAGTTCCTACGAGCAGTACTTC.

The V gene is TRBV7-6, the J gene TRBJ2-5; 8 bases are a match to TRBD2. CDR1 SGHVS and CDR2 FNYEAQ come from the germline V gene. This CDR3 is built from 15 residues. V was clipped by 2 bases and J by 7 bases; unmatched bases: 9. The CDR3 region has the DNA TGTGCCAGCAGCTTACTGGAGACTAGCGACGGGACCCAGTACTTC. Encoded protein: CASSLLETSDGTQYF.

This clonotype was observed at least ten times. The chain carries TRBV12-3 or TRBV12-4 and TRBJ2-1, with 8 bases identical to TRBD2. This CDR3 has 14 residues. Trimming at V came to 7 bases and at J to 15 bases, leaving 17 bases not matched to a gene. CDR3 protein: CASTDSLAGGGRFF. The CDR3 coding sequence is TGTGCCAGCACCGACTCCTTGGCGGGGGGTGGTCGGTTCTTC.

This clonotype was seen many times. This chain joins TRBV25-1 and TRBJ2-1, with 13 bases identical to TRBD2. Unmatched junction bases numbered 4, after V lost 2 bases and J lost 9 bases. There are 15 residues in the CDR3. CDR1 and CDR2 from the germline V gene are MGHDK and SYGVNS. The CDR3 nucleotides are TGTGCCAGCAGTGAAAGACTAGCGGGAGGTGTTGAGCAGTTCTTC. Translation gives CASSERLAGGVEQFF.

Only a few counts were recorded for this clonotype. This sequence joins TRBV7-9 and TRBJ1-2, with D perhaps matching TRBD1 (5 bases). Deletions cut 4 bases from V and 0 bases from J, with 9 bases between. CDR1 is SEHNR and CDR2 is FQNEAQ in the germline V gene (reference sequence). This CDR3 is built from 14 residues. This CDR3 is CASSSDSSNYGYTF. In nucleotides, the CDR3 is TGTGCCAGCAGCTCAGACAGCTCTAACTATGGCTACACCTTC. Using reference TRBV7-9 and TRBJ1-2 for the parts outside the CDR3, the full variable domain is DTGVSQNPRHKITKRGQNVTFRCDPISEHNRLYWYRQTLGQGPEFLTYFQNEAQLEKSRLLSDRFSAERPKGSFSTLEIQRTEQGDSAMYLCASSSDSSNYGYTFGSGTRLTVV.

This clonotype was seen only a few times. The V call is TRBV29-1, the J call TRBJ1-2; D might be TRBD1 (5 bases). The CDR3 loop spans 13 amino acids. V lost 6 bases and J 3 bases, leaving 14 bases between the germline ends. Per germline, CDR1 SQVTM and CDR2 ANQGSEA. The CDR3 DNA sequence: TGCAGCGTACGGGAAAGGGGAGACTATGGCTACACCTTC. This sequence encodes CSVRERGDYGYTF.

This clonotype occurred many times. The chain links TRBV20-1 to TRBJ2-3, with D perhaps assigned TRBD1 or TRBD2 (6 bases each). Per germline, CDR1 DFQATT and CDR2 SNEGSKA (reference sequence). The CDR3 covers 16 residues. Trimming cost V 0 bases and J 0 bases, with 13 bases left between them. The CDR3 region has the DNA TGCAGTGCTAGAGAAAGGCCGGGGGCCAGCACAGATACGCAGTATTTT. It is translated as CSARERPGASTDTQYF.

In its sample, this clonotype was seen many times. The rearrangement uses TRBV20-1 and TRBJ2-1; 14 nucleotides line up with TRBD2. The CDR3 is 18 amino acids. The germline V gene has CDR1 DFQATT and CDR2 SNEGSKA (reference sequence). The V segment lost 3 bases and the J segment 7 bases; nucleotides outside the gene matches: 14. CDR3 coding DNA: TGCAGTGCTAGGACTAGCGGGGGGGAACCCTATTATGAGAATGAGCAGTTCTTC. The encoded protein is CSARTSGGEPYYENEQFF.

The rearrangement uses TRBV9 and TRBJ2-5; D is unclear. Germline lookup yields CDR1 SGDLS and CDR2 YYNGEE. The CDR3 is made up of 16 amino acids. Trimming left V 0 bases short and J 1 base short, with 13 bases between. For the CDR3, the DNA is TGTGCCAGCAGCGTAGATGGGGTGTGGGTCCAAGAGACCCAGTACTTC. This gives the protein CASSVDGVWVQETQYF.

This clonotype was seen ten or more times. V is TRBV5-1 and J is TRBJ2-7; tentative D call: TRBD1 (5 bases). V lost 2 bases to trimming and J lost 0 bases, with 9 bases between them. CDR3 size: 14 residues. The germline CDR1 and CDR2 sequences are SGHRS and YFSETQ. CDR3 DNA: TGCGCCAGCAGCTTAGGGGTCATCTCCTACGAGCAGTACTTC. The encoded protein is CASSLGVISYEQYF.

Of note for this clonotype: A junction end diverges from the germline sequence, so it may reflect a read error. The gene calls are TRBV6-2 or TRBV6-3 and TRBJ2-7; D ambiguous. The CDR3 totals 11 residues. CDR1 is MNHEY, CDR2 SVGEGT, per germline. The CDR3 sequence: CASSNSYEQYF. CDR3 sequence (DNA): TGTGCCAGCAGTAACTCCTACGAGCAGTACTTC.

The chain recombines TRBV20-1 with TRBJ1-1, with D perhaps matching TRBD1 (5 bases). Germline V gene sequence: CDR1 DFQATT, CDR2 SNEGSKA (reference sequence). V lost 1 base and J lost 4, with 13 bases in between. There are 14 residues in the CDR3. The CDR3 protein is CSARALWGGTEAFF. In nucleotides, the CDR3 is TGCAGTGCTAGAGCACTATGGGGGGGCACTGAAGCTTTCTTT.

This clonotype has more than one count but fewer than ten. V is TRBV24-1 and J is TRBJ2-3; 8 bases align to TRBD2. The CDR3 extends over 13 amino acids. The V and J ends lost 9 bases and 2 bases, in that order; junction bases with no gene match: 3. Germline assignment: CDR1 KGHDR and CDR2 SFDVKD. The CDR3: CATAGGATDTQYF. CDR3 DNA sequence: TGTGCCACCGCCGGGGGGGCCACAGATACGCAGTATTTT.

This chain links TRBV11-1 with TRBJ2-1, with 8 bases fitting TRBD1. With 6 bases clipped from V and 14 bases from J, the junction kept 6 bases outside the gene matches. The length of the CDR3 is 11 residues. Germline V gene lookup returns CDR1 SGHAT and CDR2 FQDESV (reference sequence). This chain's CDR3 is CASSGQGKEFF. The DNA of the CDR3 is TGTGCCAGCAGTGGACAGGGAAAAGAGTTCTTC.

This sequence joins TRBV14 and TRBJ2-2, with D perhaps being TRBD1 or TRBD2 (6 bases each). The V gene lost 1 base and the J gene lost 1 base, with 13 bases spanning the gap. Germline-derived CDR1 and CDR2 are SGHDN and FVKESK. The CDR3 has 17 residues. The CDR3 is CASSQVRGPKNTGELFF. As DNA, the CDR3 is TGTGCCAGCAGCCAAGTACGGGGGCCCAAGAACACCGGGGAGCTGTTTTTT.

This clonotype was recorded only once. A much larger clone sits a single nucleotide away, making a read error possible. The V call is TRBV10-3, the J call TRBJ2-7, with TRBD2 as a possible D gene (6 bases). In germline, CDR1 is ENHRY, CDR2 SYGVKD. The CDR3 runs to 15 residues. This CDR3 reads CAISPREISSDEQYF. The DNA for the CDR3 is TGTGCCATCAGCCCCCGGGAGATTAGCTCCGACGAGCAGTACTTC.

The table lists this clonotype with a few counts. The chain carries TRBV30 and TRBJ2-3, with TRBD2 identical over 15 bases. V shed 5 bases and J 0 bases; nucleotides not matched to a gene: 3. The V gene's germline CDR1 is GTSNPN and CDR2 SVGIG (reference sequence). The CDR3 covers 16 residues. CDR3 amino acids: CAWGTSGRPSTDTQYF. The DNA of the CDR3 is TGTGCCTGGGGGACTAGCGGGAGGCCCAGCACAGATACGCAGTATTTT.

As DNA, the CDR3 is TGTGCCAGCAGTGAAGGGACAGCTGGTGAAAAACTGTTTTTT. As protein: CASSEGTAGEKLFF. The chain recombines TRBV25-1 with TRBJ1-4, with 7 bases that match TRBD1. Germline-derived CDR1 and CDR2 are MGHDK and SYGVNS. This CDR3 spans 14 amino acids. Germline trimming cut 2 bases from V and 7 bases from J; bases unmatched to any gene: 4.

This chain joins TRBV29-1 and TRBJ1-1; D not certain. Per germline, CDR1 SQVTM and CDR2 ANQGSEA. V shed 0 bases and J shed 3 bases, with 8 bases lying between them. The CDR3 is made up of 13 amino acids. The CDR3 DNA reads TGCAGCGTTGAAGACAGGTTGTACACTGAAGCTTTCTTT. It encodes CSVEDRLYTEAFF.

The chain uses TRBV25-1 and TRBJ2-2; D possibly matches TRBD1 or TRBD2 (5 bases each). The CDR3 is 15 amino acids. Germline CDR1 is MGHDK and CDR2 is SYGVNS. V lost 6 bases, J lost 6 bases, and 17 bases lay in between. The DNA of the CDR3 is TGTGCCAGCAGGCCCCTGGCTAGCAGGGCCGGGGAGCTGTTTTTT. It translates to CASRPLASRAGELFF.